This TCR beta chain was observed in a study of CD8+CD57+ T cells in acquired aplastic anemia. Turning to the study itself: Sorted CD4+ and CD8+ cells yielded DNA averaging around 3.2 ug.

Study conclusions and caveats: It was found that almost 30 CD8+ CDR3 sequences were shared between patients and controls.

Worth noting for this clonotype: Its antigen is not identified.

The template for TCR beta VDJ and CDR3 sequence profiling was genomic DNA. TCRdb re-called the reads with MiXCR, one entry per CDR3 protein. In the table there are 180,000 or so distinct CDR3 sequences, about three fifths of which are singletons. CD8+CD57+ cell expansion, shown by flow cytometry, had occurred in the patients selected for sequencing. Patients had received no therapy at the time of blood sampling. This CDR3 comprises 15 residues. The germline V gene encodes CDR1 DFQATT and CDR2 SNEGSKA (reference sequence). V was clipped by 0 bases and J by 8 bases, with 17 bases between them. The receptor was derived from a human donor with aplastic anemia. J is TRBJ2-4 and V is TRBV20-1; D might be TRBD1 or TRBD2, each matching 5 bases. The sequenced material came from sorted CD4+, CD8+, or CD8+CD57+ T cells (not recorded which) from PBMCs. CDR3 residues: CSARDRSGRGDIQYF. CDR3 sequence (DNA): TGCAGTGCTAGAGATAGATCGGGGAGAGGGGACATTCAGTACTTC.